The present TCR beta chain was sequenced within a study of blood T cell repertoires in COVID-19. Background on the study: The United States, Italy and Spain provided the acute and convalescent COVID-19 samples.

As handled by the study authors: Estimation of nucleated cell counts was performed using reference gene primer amplification. The table came from immunoSEQ multiplex PCR; TCRdb's copy has only in-frame clones and leaves some out. V and J calls and clone size are those listed in that table; D and trimming were worked out from the DNA. The sample lists 20,000 to 25,000 clones, about four fifths occurring once. CDR3 length equals 12 residues. The germline CDR1 and CDR2 sequences are MNHEY and SVGEGT. J was trimmed by 12 bases and V by 4 bases; bases with no gene match: 4. The clonotype was recovered from a man between 65 and 79 years old with acute or convalescent COVID-19. V and J are TRBV6-2 or TRBV6-3 and TRBJ1-5; TRBD1 matches 9 bases. Sequenced sample: peripheral blood. CDR3 region: CASSWGDRDQHF. CDR3 in DNA: TGTGCCAGCAGTTGGGGGGACAGGGACCAGCATTTT.